The sample holds one count of the clone carrying this T cell receptor beta chain. Its antigen is unknown. Germline-derived CDR1 and CDR2 are SGHAT and FQNNGV. The CDR3 consists of 14 residues. V lost 5 bases and J lost 5; bases outside the gene matches: 4. Clones were sequenced by immunoSEQ multiplex PCR, and TCRdb holds only the in-frame ones, with some missing. This table holds approximately 200,000 clones, approximately 93% found once. This sample stems from a study of T cell responses to AZD1222 COVID-19 vaccine. Points from the study as a whole: CD4 TCRs associated with vaccination spanned spike, dominating at 160-218 and 743-854.

The sequencing used peripheral blood, collected 28 days after the second AZD1222 dose. The V call is TRBV11-2, the J call TRBJ2-1, with 9 bases fitting TRBD1. This TCR came from an adult who received the AZD1222 COVID-19 vaccine. CDR3 sequence reads: CASSKGQGHNEQFF. DNA for the CDR3: TGTGCCAGCAGCAAGGGACAGGGTCACAATGAGCAGTTCTTC.